This T cell receptor (beta chain) was profiled in a study of cytomegalovirus exposure and HLA in healthy donors. Regarding the study as a whole: A list of 150 or so TCR beta chains associated with cytomegalovirus was given.

Trimming pared 6 bases from V and 3 bases from J, leaving 15 bases between. In germline, CDR1 is SQVTM, CDR2 ANQGSEA. The CDR3 is made up of 13 amino acids. Both 60 Vbeta primers and 13 Jbeta primers went into the PCR. TCRdb's copy holds only in-frame clones and misses some; the assay was immunoSEQ multiplex PCR. Its listing shows about 65,000 clones. With respect to this clone: Its antigen remains unidentified. This sample also contains other DNA sequences that code for the same CDR3.

The sample taken for sequencing was PBMCs. V gene TRBV29-1 combines with J gene TRBJ2-7; perhaps TRBD1 as D (5 bases). This clonotype was sampled from a boy aged 10-17 years in good health and CMV-seronegative. The CDR3 sequence: CSVETGPSYEQYF. The CDR3 DNA is TGCAGCGTCGAAACAGGACCTAGCTACGAGCAGTACTTC.